Listed here are 7 T cell receptor beta chains from one sample, sequenced in a study of blood T cell repertoires in COVID-19. Libraries were prepared by immunoSEQ multiplex PCR; TCRdb keeps only in-frame clonotypes and omits some of them. The sample includes 85,000 or so clones, roughly 79% seen only once; the top ten take about 45%. Specimen: peripheral blood. These receptors were collected from an elderly man with acute or convalescent COVID-19.

This clone was observed a few times. This chain uses TRBV27 with TRBJ1-2; D is perhaps TRBD1 (6 bases). V was cut by 6 bases and J by 7 bases, with 15 bases left in between. Per the germline V gene, CDR1 is MNHEY and CDR2 is SMNVEV (reference sequence). This CDR3 region has 13 residues. The CDR3: CASSLTGLRGYTF. CDR3 DNA: TGTGCCAGCAGCCTTACAGGGCTGCGTGGCTACACCTTC.

The J gene is TRBJ2-7, the V gene TRBV5-1; TRBD1 aligns across 7 bases. Unmatched junction bases numbered 8, after V lost 0 bases and J lost 8 bases. CDR3 size: 14 residues. CDR1 and CDR2 from the germline V gene are SGHRS and YFSETQ. This CDR3 reads CASSLAGTEEKQYF. The CDR3 bases are TGCGCCAGCAGCTTGGCCGGGACAGAAGAAAAGCAGTACTTC.

The chain uses TRBV29-1 and TRBJ1-2; D is ambiguous. V was clipped by 8 bases and J by 4 bases, with 17 bases between them. The CDR3 covers 13 residues. Germline V gene sequence: CDR1 SQVTM, CDR2 ANQGSEA. The DNA of the CDR3 is TGCAGCACCTCCCGTAGTACCTTCTATGGCTACACCTTC. Amino acid sequence: CSTSRSTFYGYTF.

The rearrangement joins TRBV28 to TRBJ2-7; the match to TRBD2 covers 9 bases. This CDR3 is built from 20 residues. Trimming at V came to 6 bases and at J to 0 bases, leaving 21 bases not matched to a gene. In germline, CDR1 is MDHEN, CDR2 SYDVKM. CDR3 sequence reads: CASSRTLERTGTSLSYEQYF. CDR3 in DNA: TGTGCCAGCAGCAGGACCCTAGAGAGGACCGGGACTAGCCTCTCCTACGAGCAGTACTTC.

The gene calls are TRBV28 and TRBJ1-4; 11 positions match TRBD1. J gave up 3 bases and V 7 bases, and 10 bases lay outside the gene matches. The CDR3 has 17 residues. Germline CDR1 reads MDHEN; CDR2 reads SYDVKM. CDR3 residues: CASNDLDRGLSNEKLFF. DNA of the CDR3: TGTGCCAGCAACGATCTGGACAGGGGGCTTTCTAATGAAAAACTGTTTTTT.

The chain employs TRBV28 and TRBJ2-1; D is ambiguous. This CDR3 has 12 amino acids. Per the germline V gene, CDR1 is MDHEN and CDR2 is SYDVKM. With 5 bases removed from V and 9 bases from J, the gap between germline ends came to 11 bases. The CDR3 DNA follows: TGTGCCAGCAGTCTACAGAGCCGTGAGCAGTTCTTC. Protein: CASSLQSREQFF.

The chain links TRBV6-1 to TRBJ1-2; D is unresolved. From germline, CDR1 is MNHNS and CDR2 SASEGT. The ends were cut back, 1 base at V and 5 bases at J, with 5 bases in the middle. The CDR3 is 12 amino acids. Here the CDR3 DNA reads TGTGCCAGCAGTGAAGTCCGTTATGGCTACACCTTC. It translates to CASSEVRYGYTF.